This TCR beta chain originates from a study of cytomegalovirus exposure and HLA in healthy donors. In the PCR, 60 Vbeta and 13 Jbeta primers were used. Profiling relied on immunoSEQ multiplex PCR, and the TCRdb table lists in-frame clones only, not all of them. The sample lists roughly 79,000 clones, around 74% seen once, with approximately 6% in the top ten. Points on this clone: Its antigen is not known.

This CDR3 contains 15 residues. The J segment lost 6 bases and the V segment lost 3 bases, leaving 6 bases of the junction unmatched. Germline CDR1 reads KGHSH; CDR2 reads LQKENI. Broader study findings: Rarity held for most TCR sequences, but there were some public TCRs that occurred in many donors.

The clonotype originates from a woman aged 45-59 years in good health and CMV-seropositive. This rearrangement joins TRBV18 to TRBJ2-1; 9 bases line up with TRBD2. Sequences were obtained from PBMCs. This CDR3 is CASSPNSGSSNEQFF. The CDR3 DNA sequence: TGTGCCAGCTCACCGAATAGCGGGAGTAGCAATGAGCAGTTCTTC.